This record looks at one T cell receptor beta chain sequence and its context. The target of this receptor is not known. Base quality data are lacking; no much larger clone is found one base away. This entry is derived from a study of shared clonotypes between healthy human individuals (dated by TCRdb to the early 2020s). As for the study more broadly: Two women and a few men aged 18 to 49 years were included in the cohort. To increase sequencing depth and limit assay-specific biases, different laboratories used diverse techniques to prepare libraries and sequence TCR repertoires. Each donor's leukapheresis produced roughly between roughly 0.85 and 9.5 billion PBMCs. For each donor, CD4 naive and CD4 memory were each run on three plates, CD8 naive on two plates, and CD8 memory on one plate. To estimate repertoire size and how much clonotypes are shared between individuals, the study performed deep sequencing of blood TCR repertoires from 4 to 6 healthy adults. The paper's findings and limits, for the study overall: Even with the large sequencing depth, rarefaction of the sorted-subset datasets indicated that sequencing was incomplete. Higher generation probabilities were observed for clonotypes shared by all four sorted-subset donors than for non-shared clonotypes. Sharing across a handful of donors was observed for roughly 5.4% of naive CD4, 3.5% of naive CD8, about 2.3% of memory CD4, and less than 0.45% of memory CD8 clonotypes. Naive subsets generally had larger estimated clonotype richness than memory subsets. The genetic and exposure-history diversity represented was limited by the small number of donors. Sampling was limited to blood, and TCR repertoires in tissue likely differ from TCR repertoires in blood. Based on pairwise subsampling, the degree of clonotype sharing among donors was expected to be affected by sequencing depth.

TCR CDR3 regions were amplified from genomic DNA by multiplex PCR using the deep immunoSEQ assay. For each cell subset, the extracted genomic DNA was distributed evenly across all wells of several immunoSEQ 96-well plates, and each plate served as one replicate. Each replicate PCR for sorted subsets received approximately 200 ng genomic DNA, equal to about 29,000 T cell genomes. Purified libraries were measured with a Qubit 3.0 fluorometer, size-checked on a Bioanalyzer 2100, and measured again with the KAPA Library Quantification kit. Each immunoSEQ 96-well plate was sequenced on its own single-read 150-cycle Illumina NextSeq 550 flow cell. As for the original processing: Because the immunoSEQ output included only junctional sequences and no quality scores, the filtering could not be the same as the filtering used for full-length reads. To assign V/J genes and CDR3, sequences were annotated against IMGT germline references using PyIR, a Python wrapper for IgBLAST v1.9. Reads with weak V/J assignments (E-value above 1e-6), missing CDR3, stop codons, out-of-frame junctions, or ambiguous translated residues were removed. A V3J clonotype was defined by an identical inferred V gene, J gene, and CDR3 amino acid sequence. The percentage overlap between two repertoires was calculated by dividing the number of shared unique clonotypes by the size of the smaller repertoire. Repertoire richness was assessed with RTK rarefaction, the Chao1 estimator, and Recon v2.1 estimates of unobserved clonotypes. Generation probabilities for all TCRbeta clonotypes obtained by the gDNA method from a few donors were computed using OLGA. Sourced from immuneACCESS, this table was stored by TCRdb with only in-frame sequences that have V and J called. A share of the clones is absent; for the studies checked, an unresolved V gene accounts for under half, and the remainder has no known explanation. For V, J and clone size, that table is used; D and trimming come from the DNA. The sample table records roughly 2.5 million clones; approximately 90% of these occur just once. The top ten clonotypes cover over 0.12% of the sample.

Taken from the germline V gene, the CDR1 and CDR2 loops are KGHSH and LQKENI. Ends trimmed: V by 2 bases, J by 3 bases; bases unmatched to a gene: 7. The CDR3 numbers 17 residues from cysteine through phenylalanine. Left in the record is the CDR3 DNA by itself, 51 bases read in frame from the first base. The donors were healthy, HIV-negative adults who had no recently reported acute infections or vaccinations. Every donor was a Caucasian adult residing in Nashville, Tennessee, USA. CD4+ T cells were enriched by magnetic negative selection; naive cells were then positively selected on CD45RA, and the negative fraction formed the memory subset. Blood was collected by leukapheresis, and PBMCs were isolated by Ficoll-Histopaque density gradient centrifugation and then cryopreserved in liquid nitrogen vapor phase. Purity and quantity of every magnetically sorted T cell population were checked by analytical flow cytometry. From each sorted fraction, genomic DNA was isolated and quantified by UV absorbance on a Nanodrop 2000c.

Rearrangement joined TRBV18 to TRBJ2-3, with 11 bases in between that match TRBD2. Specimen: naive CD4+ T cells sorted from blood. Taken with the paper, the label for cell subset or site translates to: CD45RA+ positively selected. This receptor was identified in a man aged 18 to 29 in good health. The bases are TGTGCCAGCTCACCATGGGCTAGCGGGGGGACAACAGATACGCAGTATTTT. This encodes CASSPWASGGTTDTQYF.